The sequence of this T cell receptor (beta chain) was determined in a study of blood T cells in healthy people across ages. V lost 6 bases, J lost 6 bases, and 14 bases stayed unmatched. There are 17 residues in the CDR3. Germline V gives CDR1 MNHEY, CDR2 SVGEGT. This clonotype occurred a few times. Together with a sample-barcoded 5' primer, a J-beta primer mix was included in a second PCR lasting 7 to 11 cycles. Each TCR beta cDNA got a 12-nucleotide random molecular identifier. TCRdb used MiXCR to reprocess the 5' RACE reads, holding one entry per CDR3 protein. This table has hundreds of thousands of distinct CDR3 sequences, around 48% appearing once.

This TCR was recovered from an elderly man in good health. V gene TRBV6-2 or TRBV6-3 combines with J gene TRBJ2-7; 13 bases are a match to TRBD2. Sequencing input: blood. Here the CDR3 reads CASRTGLAGTPRGEQYF. CDR3 bases: TGTGCCAGCAGGACGGGACTAGCGGGAACTCCACGAGGCGAGCAGTACTTC.